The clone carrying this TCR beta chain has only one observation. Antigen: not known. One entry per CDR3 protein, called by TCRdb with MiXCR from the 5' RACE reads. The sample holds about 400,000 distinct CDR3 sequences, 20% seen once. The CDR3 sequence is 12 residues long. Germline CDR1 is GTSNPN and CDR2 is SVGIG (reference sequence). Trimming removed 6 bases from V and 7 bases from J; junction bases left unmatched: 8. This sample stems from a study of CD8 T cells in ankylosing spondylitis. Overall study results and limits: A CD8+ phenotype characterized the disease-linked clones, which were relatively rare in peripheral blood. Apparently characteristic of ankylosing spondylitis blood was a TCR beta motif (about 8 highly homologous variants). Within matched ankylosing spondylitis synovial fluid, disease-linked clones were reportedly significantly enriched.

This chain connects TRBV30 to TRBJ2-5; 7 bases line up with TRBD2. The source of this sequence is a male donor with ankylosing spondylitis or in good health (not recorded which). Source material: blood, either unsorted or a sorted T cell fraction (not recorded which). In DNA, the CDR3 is TGTGCCTGTCTCGGACCGGGAGGGACCCAGTACTTC. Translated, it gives CACLGPGGTQYF.